The rows below give T cell receptor beta chains drawn from one sample of a study of patients and donors after allogeneic stem cell transplantation. One entry per CDR3 protein, called by TCRdb with MiXCR from the RT-PCR reads. This sample carries about a million distinct CDR3 sequences, under 20% of them seen once, and the ten largest clones take under 6.5%. The sequencing sample was made of blood, either unsorted or a sorted T cell fraction (not recorded which). These receptors were taken from a human donor who was either an allogeneic HSCT recipient or a stem cell or donor lymphocyte infusion donor (not recorded which). It is not recorded whose cells these are; they may come from a transplant donor. The CDR3 runs from the conserved cysteine through the conserved F or W.

v_gene: TRBV5-1; j_gene: TRBJ2-7; CDR3aa: CASSLDRGAVYEQYF
v_gene: TRBV6-1; j_gene: TRBJ2-5; CDR3aa: CASTNSAFQETQYF
v_gene: TRBV5-1; j_gene: TRBJ1-5; CDR3aa: CASSLGTGRQPQHF
v_gene: TRBV5-1; j_gene: TRBJ2-1; CDR3aa: CASSRETGGGNEQFF
v_gene: TRBV5-1; j_gene: TRBJ2-5; CDR3aa: CASSSHLRTGKETQYF
v_gene: TRBV20-1; j_gene: TRBJ2-7; CDR3aa: CSAARLEQYF
v_gene: TRBV12-5; j_gene: TRBJ1-5; CDR3aa: CASGLDARGVSEPQHF
v_gene: TRBV29-1; j_gene: TRBJ1-5; CDR3aa: CSVGTGGPNQPQHF
v_gene: TRBV20-1; j_gene: TRBJ2-2; CDR3aa: CSASGGATPGELFF
v_gene: TRBV29-1; j_gene: TRBJ2-7; CDR3aa: CSPGLGGLTGEQYF
v_gene: TRBV20-1; j_gene: TRBJ2-7; CDR3aa: CSARDYRRGLTEQYF
v_gene: TRBV30; j_gene: TRBJ1-2; CDR3aa: CAWITGNYGYTF
v_gene: TRBV27; j_gene: TRBJ1-5; CDR3aa: CASSRRGGSNQPQHF
v_gene: TRBV10-3; j_gene: TRBJ1-1; CDR3aa: CAINDRAYTEAFF
v_gene: TRBV29-1; j_gene: TRBJ2-2; CDR3aa: CSVATQLNTGELFF
v_gene: TRBV11-2; j_gene: TRBJ2-4; CDR3aa: CASSSTGGLAKNIQYF
v_gene: TRBV9; j_gene: TRBJ2-7; CDR3aa: CASSVGGGAMYEQYF
v_gene: TRBV2; j_gene: TRBJ2-1; CDR3aa: CASVMTSVNEQFF
v_gene: TRBV6-1; j_gene: TRBJ1-1; CDR3aa: CASRPSQTNTEAFF
v_gene: TRBV18; j_gene: TRBJ2-1; CDR3aa: CASSPPGLALFEQFF
v_gene: TRBV25-1; j_gene: TRBJ1-2; CDR3aa: CASSERTGRYGYTF
v_gene: TRBV6-1; j_gene: TRBJ1-2; CDR3aa: CASSQNGGYTF
v_gene: TRBV7-9; j_gene: TRBJ1-5; CDR3aa: CASSPGPDLSRNQPQHF
v_gene: TRBV20-1; j_gene: TRBJ2-3; CDR3aa: CSARDQTGGRDTQYF
v_gene: TRBV7-2; j_gene: TRBJ2-7; CDR3aa: CASSLGGLSGIYEQYF
v_gene: TRBV7-9; j_gene: TRBJ2-3; CDR3aa: CASSRDRVSTDTQYF
v_gene: TRBV6-1; j_gene: TRBJ1-5; CDR3aa: CASSLRDRNQPQHF
v_gene: TRBV11-2; j_gene: TRBJ2-2; CDR3aa: CASSPPGAGANTGELFF
v_gene: TRBV12-3/TRBV12-4; j_gene: TRBJ2-3; CDR3aa: CASIAGLSTDTQYF
v_gene: TRBV7-8; j_gene: TRBJ1-4; CDR3aa: CASSSFRDRRTNEKLFF
v_gene: TRBV5-6; j_gene: TRBJ2-5; CDR3aa: CASSTAGGAQYF
v_gene: TRBV12-3/TRBV12-4; j_gene: TRBJ1-1; CDR3aa: CASSLVRQRAAFF
v_gene: TRBV4-3; j_gene: TRBJ1-1; CDR3aa: CASSPTGRGEAFF
v_gene: TRBV5-1; j_gene: TRBJ2-7; CDR3aa: CASSSQGAGYEQYF
v_gene: TRBV12-3/TRBV12-4; j_gene: TRBJ2-5; CDR3aa: CASSQEAPQETQYF
v_gene: TRBV29-1; j_gene: TRBJ1-3; CDR3aa: CSVAGSSGNTIYF
v_gene: TRBV7-9; j_gene: TRBJ1-2; CDR3aa: CASSLALRDYGYTF
v_gene: TRBV29-1; j_gene: TRBJ2-1; CDR3aa: CSVDGLRPNPYNEQFF
v_gene: TRBV2; j_gene: TRBJ1-5; CDR3aa: CASSEEIEFNQPQHF
v_gene: TRBV20-1; j_gene: TRBJ2-6; CDR3aa: CSARALGSGANVLTF
v_gene: TRBV6-1; j_gene: TRBJ1-3; CDR3aa: CASAPGRFTGNTIYF
v_gene: TRBV10-3; j_gene: TRBJ2-7; CDR3aa: CAISETGWEQYF
v_gene: TRBV7-9; j_gene: TRBJ1-2; CDR3aa: CASSLREEEYGYTF
v_gene: TRBV11-1; j_gene: TRBJ2-3; CDR3aa: CASSFGDKGADTQYF
v_gene: TRBV5-1; j_gene: TRBJ2-5; CDR3aa: CASSLSGAKYQETQYF
v_gene: TRBV12-3/TRBV12-4; j_gene: TRBJ2-4; CDR3aa: CASSSQGIVDIQYF
v_gene: TRBV4-1; j_gene: TRBJ2-6; CDR3aa: CASAEYPGRGESGANVLTF
v_gene: TRBV12-3/TRBV12-4; j_gene: TRBJ2-3; CDR3aa: CASSSSERGTDTQYF
v_gene: TRBV5-1; j_gene: TRBJ1-1; CDR3aa: CASSLALDLNTEAFF
v_gene: TRBV3-1; j_gene: TRBJ1-1; CDR3aa: CASSQAGGVRTEAFF